A single T cell receptor (beta chain) is shown here with its context. Antigen unknown. This sample was taken from a study of monozygotic twins with inflammatory bowel disease. Study-level results: Whereas healthy co-twins had higher TCRbeta diversity (inverse Simpson), IBD patients had lower diversity. Discrimination among different T cell subtypes was not achievable.

Germline lookup yields CDR1 LNHDA and CDR2 SQIVND (reference sequence). The CDR3 contains 14 residues. TCR libraries were prepared from 3500 ng total RNA each. TCRdb re-analyzed the 5' RACE reads; it lists each CDR3 protein once, without DNA. The table gives 150,000 or so distinct CDR3 sequences; the top ten clones make up less than 7.5% of it. Sequences were obtained from blood. The TCR sequence derives from a human donor with ulcerative colitis or Crohn's disease, or a healthy co-twin of an affected twin (not recorded which). This chain joins TRBV19 and TRBJ1-1; the D gene TCRdb calls, TRBD1, cannot be checked with no DNA. The CDR3 reads CASSIGGGLTQAFF.